This T cell receptor beta chain is from a study of CD8 T cells in Susac syndrome. The RNA, roughly 0.45 to 1 ug, was put through reverse transcription using random hexamers. TCRdb analysed the immunoSEQ multiplex PCR reads with MiXCR anew, one entry per CDR3 protein. The sample lists approximately 130,000 distinct CDR3 sequences; around 90% were seen once. Germline values: CDR1 GTSNPN, CDR2 SVGIG (reference sequence). The CDR3 has 15 residues. V lost 0 bases and J lost 7; bases outside the gene matches: 8. V usage is TRBV30 and J usage is TRBJ2-1; 8 nucleotides align to TRBD2. Specimen: CD8+ T cells from PBMCs. This receptor was identified in a human donor with multiple sclerosis. The CDR3, as DNA: TGTGCCTGGAGTGTACTTACGGGAGGGCTTAATGAGCAGTTCTTC. Translated: CAWSVLTGGLNEQFF.